This paragraph reports one T cell receptor beta chain. Averaging roughly 100 mL, one heparinised blood draw was given by each donor. The isolated RNA, all of it, was reverse transcribed, so expressed TCRB transcripts were what got sequenced. Repertoires were generated with immunoSEQ multiplex PCR, while TCRdb's copy carries only in-frame clones and drops some. The sample holds around 500,000 clones, approximately 30% seen once. The sample is drawn from a study of beta chain features in type 1 diabetes. Across the whole study: All samples together contributed 107,917,701 sorted cells for examination.

V shed 6 bases, J shed 7 bases, and the junction held 14 bases outside the gene matches. CDR1 and CDR2 (germline): MDHEN, SYDVKM. The CDR3 contains 16 residues. Sequencing was carried out using naive CD4+ T cells from blood. The chain recombines TRBV28 with TRBJ2-1, with TRBD2 matching 8 bases. The receptor comes from a man aged 18-30 years in good health. As DNA, the CDR3 is TGTGCCAGCAGCACCCCCCGAGCGGGAGTAGGTAATGAGCAGTTCTTC. This gives the protein CASSTPRAGVGNEQFF. The full variable domain, completed using reference TRBV28 and TRBJ2-1, is DVKVTQSSRYLVKRTGEKVFLECVQDMDHENMFWYRQDPGLGLRLIYFSYDVKMKEKGDIPEGYSVSREKKERFSLILESASTNQTSMYLCASSTPRAGVGNEQFFGPGTRLTVL.